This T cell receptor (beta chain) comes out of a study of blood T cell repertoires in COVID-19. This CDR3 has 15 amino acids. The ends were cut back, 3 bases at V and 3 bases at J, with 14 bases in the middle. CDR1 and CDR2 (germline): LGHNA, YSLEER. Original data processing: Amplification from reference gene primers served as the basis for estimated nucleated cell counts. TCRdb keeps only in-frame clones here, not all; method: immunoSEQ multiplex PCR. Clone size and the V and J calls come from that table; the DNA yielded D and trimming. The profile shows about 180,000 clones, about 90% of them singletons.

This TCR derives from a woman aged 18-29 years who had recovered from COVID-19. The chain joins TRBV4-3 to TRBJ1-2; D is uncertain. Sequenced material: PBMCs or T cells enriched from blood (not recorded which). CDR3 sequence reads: CASSQDGLGDYGYTF. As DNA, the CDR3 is TGCGCCAGCAGCCAGGATGGACTCGGAGACTATGGCTACACCTTC.